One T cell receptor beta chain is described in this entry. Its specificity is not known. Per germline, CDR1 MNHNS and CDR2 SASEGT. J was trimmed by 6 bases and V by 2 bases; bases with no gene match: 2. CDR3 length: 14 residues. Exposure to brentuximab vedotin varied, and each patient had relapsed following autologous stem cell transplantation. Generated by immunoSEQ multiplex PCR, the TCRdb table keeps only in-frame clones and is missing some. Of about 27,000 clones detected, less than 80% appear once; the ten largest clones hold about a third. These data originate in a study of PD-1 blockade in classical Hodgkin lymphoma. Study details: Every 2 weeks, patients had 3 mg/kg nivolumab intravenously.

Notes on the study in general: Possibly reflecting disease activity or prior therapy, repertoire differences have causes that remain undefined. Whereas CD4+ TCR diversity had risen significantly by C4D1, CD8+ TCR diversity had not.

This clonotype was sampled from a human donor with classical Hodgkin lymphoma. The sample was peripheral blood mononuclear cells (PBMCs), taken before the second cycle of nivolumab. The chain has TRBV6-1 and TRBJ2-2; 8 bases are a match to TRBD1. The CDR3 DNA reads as TGTGCCAGCAGTGAAATGACAGGGGCCGGGGAGCTGTTTTTT. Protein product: CASSEMTGAGELFF.